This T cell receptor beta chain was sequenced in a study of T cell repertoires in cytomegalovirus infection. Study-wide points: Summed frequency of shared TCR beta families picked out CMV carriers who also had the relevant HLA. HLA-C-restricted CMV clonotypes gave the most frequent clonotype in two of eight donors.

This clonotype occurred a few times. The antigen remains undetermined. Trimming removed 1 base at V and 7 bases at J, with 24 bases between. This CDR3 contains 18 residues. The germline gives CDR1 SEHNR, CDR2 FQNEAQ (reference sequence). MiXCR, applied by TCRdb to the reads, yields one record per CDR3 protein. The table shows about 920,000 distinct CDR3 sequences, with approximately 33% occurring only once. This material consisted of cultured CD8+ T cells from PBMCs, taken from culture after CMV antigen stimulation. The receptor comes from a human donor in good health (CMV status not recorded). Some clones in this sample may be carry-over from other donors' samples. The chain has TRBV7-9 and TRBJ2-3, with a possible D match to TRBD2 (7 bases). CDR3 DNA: TGTGCCAGCAGCTTAGTCGGGGACGGGGGGCCCCTTGAACATACGCAGTATTTT. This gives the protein CASSLVGDGGPLEHTQYF.